A selection of T cell receptor beta chains follows, all from one sample in a study of cytomegalovirus exposure and HLA in healthy donors. Produced via immunoSEQ multiplex PCR; TCRdb's table is partial and in-frame only. Among roughly 240,000 clones listed, around 76% were seen once. The sequencing input was PBMCs. The receptor set was obtained from a woman aged 35 to 49 in good health and CMV-seropositive. Both conserved end residues are part of each CDR3. D genes are given only for firm matches. Expanded clones get a size class; other rows say once, few or many, or leave the size out.

CDR3 length	D gene	V gene	clone size	J gene	CDR3 DNA	CDR3 protein
18	TRBD2	TRBV4-2	few	TRBJ2-6	TGTGCCAGCAGCCAAGACCACGGACTAGCGGACGGGGCCAACGTCCTGACTTTC	CASSQDHGLADGANVLTF
14	-	TRBV5-6	-	TRBJ1-1	TGTGCCAGCAGCTCGGGACTCCGAACCGCTGAAGCTTTCTTT	CASSSGLRTAEAFF
13	-	TRBV19	-	TRBJ1-1	TGTGCCAGTAGTATAGCGGTGAACACTGAAGCTTTCTTT	CASSIAVNTEAFF
17	-	TRBV19	few	TRBJ2-1	TGTGCCAGTAGTCCCCTCCGACTACTAAGCTCCTACAATGAGCAGTTCTTC	CASSPLRLLSSYNEQFF
13	-	TRBV7-8	-	TRBJ1-1	TGTGCCAGCAGCTTAGCTCTTTACACTGAAGCTTTCTTT	CASSLALYTEAFF
17	TRBD1	TRBV19	-	TRBJ2-2	TGTGCCAGTACCAAACCCAAAACAGGGGCGAACACCGGGGAGCTGTTTTTT	CASTKPKTGANTGELFF
15	-	TRBV19	-	TRBJ2-3	TGTGCCACTAAATCGTGGACTTCTAGTACAGATACGCAGTATTTT	CATKSWTSSTDTQYF
18	TRBD1	TRBV2	-	TRBJ1-3	TGTGCCAGCAGTGAAGCGCAAACCTCGACAGGGTCTGGAAACACCATATATTTT	CASSEAQTSTGSGNTIYF
16	TRBD1	TRBV30	few	TRBJ2-7	TGTGCCTGGAGTCTGTCGGAGGCCGGGACAGGGTCCGAGCAGTACTTC	CAWSLSEAGTGSEQYF
14	TRBD1	TRBV18	-	TRBJ1-1	TGTGCCAGCTCACCCGACAGGGGGAACACTGAAGCTTTCTTT	CASSPDRGNTEAFF
14	-	TRBV27	-	TRBJ1-2	TGTGCCAGCAGTTTAACAGTAGCTAACTATGGCTACACCTTC	CASSLTVANYGYTF
15	TRBD2	TRBV4-3	once	TRBJ2-7	TGCGCCAGCAGCCAACGACTAGCTCCCCTCTACGAGCAGTACTTC	CASSQRLAPLYEQYF
16	TRBD2	TRBV11-2	-	TRBJ2-7	TGTGCCAGCAGCTTAGGGGGACTAGCGGGAGCCTACGAGCAGTACTTC	CASSLGGLAGAYEQYF
15	TRBD1	TRBV6-5	-	TRBJ1-5	TGTGCCAGCAGTCGGCAGGGGGAGGAATATCAGCCCCAGCATTTT	CASSRQGEEYQPQHF
13	-	TRBV29-1	-	TRBJ1-2	TGCAGCGTTTTCACGGGCCGGGGCTATGGCTACACCTTC	CSVFTGRGYGYTF
17	TRBD2	TRBV7-2	-	TRBJ2-5	TGTGCCAGCAGCTTAGATAGCGGGGGTGTGCGCGGCAGGGCCCAGTACTTC	CASSLDSGGVRGRAQYF
16	TRBD2	TRBV29-1	-	TRBJ2-7	TGCAGCGTTGAAGATGGACTAGCGGGAAGAGCTAACGAGCAGTACTTC	CSVEDGLAGRANEQYF
17	-	TRBV5-1	-	TRBJ1-4	TGCGCCAGCAGCTTGGGGGGGCAGGCCTGGGCTAATGAAAAACTGTTTTTT	CASSLGGQAWANEKLFF
16	TRBD2	TRBV15	-	TRBJ2-3	TGTGCCACCAGCAGAGATGTAGCGGGAGGGGTAGATACGCAGTATTTT	CATSRDVAGGVDTQYF
12	TRBD1	TRBV6-1	-	TRBJ1-1	TGTGCCAGCAGGCTACAGGGGGCGCAGGCTTTCTTT	CASRLQGAQAFF
12	-	TRBV11-2	-	TRBJ2-7	TGTGCCAGCAGCTTGCCGGTTGGCGAGCAGTACTTC	CASSLPVGEQYF
15	TRBD1	TRBV9	-	TRBJ1-2	TGTGCCAGCAGATATATAGTAGGACAGGGCGATGGCTACACCTTC	CASRYIVGQGDGYTF
16	TRBD2	TRBV7-9	-	TRBJ2-7	TGTGCCAGCAGCCCCGCCGGGACTAGCGGGCAGTACGAGCAGTACTTC	CASSPAGTSGQYEQYF
13	-	TRBV6-4	-	TRBJ1-1	TGTGCCAGCAGTAGCCAGGAGGGGCGGGAAGCTTTCTTT	CASSSQEGREAFF
15	TRBD1	TRBV6-1	-	TRBJ1-1	TGTGCCAGCACCATCGGACAGGGTTTGAACACTGAAGCTTTCTTT	CASTIGQGLNTEAFF
13	TRBD1	TRBV10-3	-	TRBJ1-2	TGTGCCATCAGTTCCGGGACAGGGCATGGCTACACCTTC	CAISSGTGHGYTF
15	-	TRBV7-8	-	TRBJ1-2	TGTGCCAGCAGCTTGAGTTTACGGGAGGGATATGGCTACACCTTC	CASSLSLREGYGYTF
16	-	TRBV7-6	once	TRBJ1-3	TGTGCCAGCAGCCCCCAGCCCCAGGGATCTGGAAACACCATATATTTT	CASSPQPQGSGNTIYF
16	TRBD2	TRBV5-1	-	TRBJ2-2	TGCGCCAGCAGCCCGACTAGCGGGGGGAACACCGGGGAGCTGTTTTTT	CASSPTSGGNTGELFF
15	TRBD1	TRBV7-9	few	TRBJ1-6	TGTGCCAGCAGCTTAGGGGGACAGGATAATTCACCCCTCCACTTT	CASSLGGQDNSPLHF
14	-	TRBV4-1	few	TRBJ2-7	TGCGCCAGCAGCCAAGCGGTCGGAGCCTACGAGCAGTACTTC	CASSQAVGAYEQYF
13	-	TRBV11-3	few	TRBJ2-7	TGTGCCAGCAGTTCAGGACAAACCTACGAGCAGTACTTC	CASSSGQTYEQYF
13	-	TRBV7-6	once	TRBJ1-4	TGTGCCAGCAGCCAGAGTCTGGGCGAAAAACTGTTTTTT	CASSQSLGEKLFF
16	TRBD2	TRBV4-2	-	TRBJ2-7	TGTGCCAGCAGCCAAGATCTAAGCGGGAGCCCAGGCGAGCAGTACTTC	CASSQDLSGSPGEQYF
13	-	TRBV5-1	-	TRBJ2-7	TGCGCCAGCAGCTTGGACAGGATCTACGAGCAGTACTTC	CASSLDRIYEQYF
16	TRBD2	TRBV7-3	-	TRBJ2-3	TGTGCCAGCAGCGTATCAGCGGGAGTACGGACAGATACGCAGTATTTT	CASSVSAGVRTDTQYF
12	-	TRBV30	-	TRBJ1-3	TGTGCCTGGAGTACTCTTGGAAACACCATATATTTT	CAWSTLGNTIYF
14	TRBD2	TRBV27	-	TRBJ2-3	TGTGCCAGCAGTTTAGGACTAGCTTGGAATACGCAGTATTTT	CASSLGLAWNTQYF
14	TRBD1	TRBV18	-	TRBJ1-5	TGTGCCAGCTCACCAGCAGGGGGCGACCAGCCCCAGCATTTT	CASSPAGGDQPQHF
15	TRBD1	TRBV2	few	TRBJ2-1	TGTGCCAGCAGTATTGGACAGGCAAACTACAATGAGCAGTTCTTC	CASSIGQANYNEQFF
13	-	TRBV2	-	TRBJ1-1	TGTGCCAGCAGTGGCCACAGGGTGGCTGAAGCTTTCTTT	CASSGHRVAEAFF
15	-	TRBV2	-	TRBJ1-6	TGTGCCTGCCGGACAGACAGCTCCTATAATTCACCCCTCCCCTTT	CACRTDSSYNSPLPF
16	TRBD1	TRBV6-5	-	TRBJ2-5	TGTGCCAGCAGTTACTCATCCGGGACAGGCCAAGAGACCCAGTACTTC	CASSYSSGTGQETQYF
14	TRBD2	TRBV29-1	-	TRBJ2-7	TGCAGCGTTCAAACGACGGGGGGTTCCTACGAGCAGTACTTC	CSVQTTGGSYEQYF
14	-	TRBV7-2	-	TRBJ1-1	TGTGCCAGCAGCTTACGCGGCCCAAACACTGAAGCTTTCTTT	CASSLRGPNTEAFF
14	-	TRBV29-1	-	TRBJ2-1	TGCAGCGTTGGGTTCAGGCAGGGATACAATGAGCAGTTCTTC	CSVGFRQGYNEQFF
13	-	TRBV18	-	TRBJ1-1	TGTGCCAGCTCACCCGGGCAGGGTACTGAAGCTTTCTTT	CASSPGQGTEAFF
16	-	TRBV5-8	-	TRBJ1-3	TGTGCCAGCAGCTTCCTCATGACTAACTCTGGAAACACCATATATTTT	CASSFLMTNSGNTIYF
16	TRBD2	TRBV11-2	-	TRBJ2-7	TGTGCCAGCAGCTTAGCAGCGAGCGGGGGACTCTACGAGCAGTACTTC	CASSLAASGGLYEQYF
12	-	TRBV30	-	TRBJ1-1	TGTGCCTGCCGACAGGTGAACACTGAAGCTTTCTTT	CACRQVNTEAFF
13	TRBD1	TRBV10-1	few	TRBJ2-1	TGCGCCAGCAGTCCCGGGACAGGGAATGAGCAGTTCTTC	CASSPGTGNEQFF
12	-	TRBV6-5	few	TRBJ2-7	TGTGCCAGCTGGGACTTAGGGGTCGAGCAGTACTTC	CASWDLGVEQYF
14	TRBD2	TRBV10-3	few	TRBJ2-1	TGTGCCACCTCACTAGCGCAGTCCTACAATGAGCAGTTCTTC	CATSLAQSYNEQFF
15	-	TRBV5-1	-	TRBJ2-7	TGCGCCAGCAGTTTGGACGTATGGACTCCCTACGAGCAGTACTTC	CASSLDVWTPYEQYF
19	TRBD2	TRBV7-6	-	TRBJ2-1	TGTGCCAGCAGCTTAGCCCAGCGGGAGGCTCTCCACTCCTACAATGAGCAGTTCTTC	CASSLAQREALHSYNEQFF